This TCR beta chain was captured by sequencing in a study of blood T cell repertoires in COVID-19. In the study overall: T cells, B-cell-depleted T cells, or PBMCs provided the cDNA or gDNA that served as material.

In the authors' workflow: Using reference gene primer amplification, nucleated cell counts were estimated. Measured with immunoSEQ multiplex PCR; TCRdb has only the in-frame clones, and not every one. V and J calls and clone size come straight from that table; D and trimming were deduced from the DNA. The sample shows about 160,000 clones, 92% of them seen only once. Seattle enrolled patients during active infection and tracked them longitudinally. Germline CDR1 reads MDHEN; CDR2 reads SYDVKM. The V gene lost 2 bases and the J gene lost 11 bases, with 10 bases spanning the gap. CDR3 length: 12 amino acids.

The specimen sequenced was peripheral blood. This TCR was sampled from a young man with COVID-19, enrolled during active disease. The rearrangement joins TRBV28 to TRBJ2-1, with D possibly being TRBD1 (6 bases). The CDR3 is CASSLIRDKQFF. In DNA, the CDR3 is TGTGCCAGCAGTTTAATCCGGGACAAGCAGTTCTTC.